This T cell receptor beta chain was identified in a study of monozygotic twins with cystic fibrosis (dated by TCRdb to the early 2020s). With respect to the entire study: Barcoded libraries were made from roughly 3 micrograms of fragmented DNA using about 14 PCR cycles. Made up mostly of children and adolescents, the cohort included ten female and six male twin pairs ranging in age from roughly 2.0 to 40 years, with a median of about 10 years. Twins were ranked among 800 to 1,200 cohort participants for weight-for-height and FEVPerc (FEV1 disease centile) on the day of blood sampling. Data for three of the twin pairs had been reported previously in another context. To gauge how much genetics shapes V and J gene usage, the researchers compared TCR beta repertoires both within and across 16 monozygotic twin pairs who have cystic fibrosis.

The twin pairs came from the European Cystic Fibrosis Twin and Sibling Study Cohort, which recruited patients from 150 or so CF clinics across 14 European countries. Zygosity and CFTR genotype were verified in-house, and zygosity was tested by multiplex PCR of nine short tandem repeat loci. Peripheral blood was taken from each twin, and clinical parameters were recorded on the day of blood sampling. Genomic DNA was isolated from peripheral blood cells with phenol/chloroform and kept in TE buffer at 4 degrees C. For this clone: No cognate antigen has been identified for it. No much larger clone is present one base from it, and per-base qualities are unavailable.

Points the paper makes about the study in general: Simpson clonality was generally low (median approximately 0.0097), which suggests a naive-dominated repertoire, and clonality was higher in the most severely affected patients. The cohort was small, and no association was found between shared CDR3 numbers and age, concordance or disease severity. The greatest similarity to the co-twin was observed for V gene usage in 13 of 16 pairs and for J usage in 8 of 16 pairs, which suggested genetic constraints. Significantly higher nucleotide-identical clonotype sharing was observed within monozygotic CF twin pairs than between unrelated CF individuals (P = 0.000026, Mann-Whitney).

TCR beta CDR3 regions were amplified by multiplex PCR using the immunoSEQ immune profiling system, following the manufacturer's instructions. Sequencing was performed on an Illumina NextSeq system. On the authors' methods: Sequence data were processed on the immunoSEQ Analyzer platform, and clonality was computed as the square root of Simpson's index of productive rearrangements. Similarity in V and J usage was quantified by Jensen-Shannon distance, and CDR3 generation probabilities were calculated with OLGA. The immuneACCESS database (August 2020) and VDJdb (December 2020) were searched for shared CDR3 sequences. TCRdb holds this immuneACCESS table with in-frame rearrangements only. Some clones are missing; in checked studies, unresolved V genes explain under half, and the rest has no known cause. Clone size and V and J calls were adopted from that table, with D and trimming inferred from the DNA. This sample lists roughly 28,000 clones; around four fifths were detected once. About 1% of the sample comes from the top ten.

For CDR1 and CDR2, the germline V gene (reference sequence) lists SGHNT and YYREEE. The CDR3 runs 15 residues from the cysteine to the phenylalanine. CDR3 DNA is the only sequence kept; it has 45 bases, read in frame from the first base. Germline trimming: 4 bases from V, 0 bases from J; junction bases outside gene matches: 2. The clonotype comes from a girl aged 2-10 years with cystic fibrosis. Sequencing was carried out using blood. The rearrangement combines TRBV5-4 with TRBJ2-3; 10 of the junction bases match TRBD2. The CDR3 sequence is CASSTGLASTDTQYF. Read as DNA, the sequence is TGTGCCAGCAGCACGGGACTAGCGAGCACAGATACGCAGTATTTT.